Below are 8 T cell receptor beta chains sequenced from a single sample in a study of early T cells in non-severe SARS-CoV-2 infection. TCRdb reprocessed the 5' RACE reads with MiXCR, giving one entry per CDR3 protein. The sample shows 65,000 to 70,000 distinct CDR3 sequences, approximately 10% of them seen only once. The specimen sequenced was whole blood. All receptors derive from an adult who was a healthcare worker with PCR-confirmed SARS-CoV-2 infection or an uninfected control (not recorded which).

This clonotype was detected a few times. The chain uses TRBV25-1 and TRBJ2-7; a weak D match, TRBD2 (6 bases). This CDR3 has 14 amino acids. Trimming took 3 bases from V and 5 from J, leaving 14 bases between them. Germline V CDR1 and CDR2: MGHDK, SYGVNS. In DNA, the CDR3 is TGTGCCAGCAGTGACGACAGTCGGGGGAACGAGCAGTACTTC. Protein sequence: CASSDDSRGNEQYF.

This clonotype is medium-sized (0.01 to 0.1%) by share. CDR3 DNA sequence: TGTGCCATCACCCGAGTTAATCCGGGACAGATTCTCTCTGGGGCCAACGTCCTGACTTTC. Translating it yields CAITRVNPGQILSGANVLTF. The chain links TRBV10-3 to TRBJ2-6; 7 bases agree with TRBD1. The CDR3 is 20 amino acids. The germline V gene encodes CDR1 ENHRY and CDR2 SYGVKD. With V trimmed by 7 bases and J by 0 bases, 18 bases remained unmatched.

In the case of this clonotype: This may arise from a read error, as a much more abundant clone is one base away. The chain uses TRBV20-1 and TRBJ2-1; 8 positions match TRBD2. This CDR3 contains 14 residues. Trimming took 3 bases from V and 8 from J; bases not matched to a gene: 9. Germline loops: CDR1 DFQATT, CDR2 SNEGSKA (reference sequence). The CDR3 region has the DNA TGCAGTGCTAGCGGGACTAGGATCCCCCATGAGCAGTTCTTC. Its translation is CSASGTRIPHEQFF.

Only a few counts were recorded for this clonotype. The V call is TRBV6-2 or TRBV6-3, the J call TRBJ1-5, with unresolved D. CDR1 and CDR2 from the germline V gene are MNHEY and SVGEGT. Trimming pared 7 bases from V and 4 bases from J, leaving 11 bases between. This CDR3 is built from 13 residues. CDR3 residues: CASTPRANQPQHF. DNA for the CDR3: TGTGCCAGCACCCCACGGGCGAATCAGCCCCAGCATTTT.

The gene calls are TRBV12-3 or TRBV12-4 and TRBJ1-1, with D maybe TRBD1 (5 bases). The CDR3 runs 13 residues. Trimming pared 8 bases from V and 4 bases from J, leaving 14 bases between. The CDR3: CASGRQRSTEAFF. CDR3 bases: TGTGCCAGCGGCCGACAGAGGAGCACTGAAGCTTTCTTT.

Concerning this clonotype: One end of the junction does not line up with germline, which may come from a read error. V usage is TRBV7-9 and J usage is TRBJ2-1, with a tentative D call TRBD2 (6 bases). The CDR3 extends over 12 amino acids. Germline V gene data show CDR1 as SEHNR and CDR2 as FQNEAQ (reference sequence). CDR3 nucleotides: TGTGCCAGCAGCTTAGGGATAGGAGGGATTCTCTTC. Protein product: CASSLGIGGILF.

The table lists this clonotype with a few counts. The chain uses TRBV6-5 and TRBJ1-1; unclear D gene. Trimming removed 7 bases from V and 0 bases from J, with 3 bases in between. The CDR3 runs 11 residues. CDR1 and CDR2 (germline): MNHEY, SVGAGI. Written as DNA, the CDR3 is TGTGCCAGCATGGTGAACACTGAAGCTTTCTTT. It specifies CASMVNTEAFF.

The chain employs TRBV20-1 and TRBJ2-1; 8 bases line up with TRBD2. The length of the CDR3 is 15 residues. CDR1 is DFQATT and CDR2 is SNEGSKA in the germline V gene (reference sequence). The V and J ends lost 8 bases and 10 bases, in that order; junction bases with no gene match: 19. The CDR3 sequence is CSRLLRGESSYEQFF. The CDR3 DNA is TGCAGTCGATTACTGCGGGGGGAGTCGTCCTACGAGCAGTTCTTC.